This T cell receptor beta chain was recorded in a study of Ad26.COV2.S vaccination and SARS-CoV-2 variants. Study outcomes and limitations: Possible underestimation of total T cell responses by the TCR breadth and depth analyses was noted.

About this clone: Its antigen is unidentified. The same CDR3 arises from other DNA sequences in this sample as well.

TCRdb's table, derived via immunoSEQ multiplex PCR, lists solely in-frame clones and lacks some. The repertoire has roughly 400,000 clones, about 90% of them found once; the top ten carry about 1.7%. This CDR3 spans 13 amino acids. V lost 2 bases and J 1 base, leaving 3 bases between the germline ends. Treatment of the sample: approximately 18 received Ad26.COV2.S at low or high dose, single or two shots; 5 received placebo; per-sample allocation not given. Day 63 after the first injection of vaccine or placebo was the sampling time. Wuhan-strain spike was delivered by a replication-incompetent Ad26 vector.

This receptor was obtained from a person aged 18 to 59 who received the Ad26.COV2.S COVID-19 vaccine or a placebo. This chain uses TRBV12-3 or TRBV12-4 with TRBJ1-5; D is ambiguous. Source: peripheral blood, taken in a trial of Ad26.COV2.S vaccine versus placebo. CDR3 in DNA: TGTGCCAGCAGTTTAACCAGCAATCAGCCCCAGCATTTT. Translation: CASSLTSNQPQHF.